This TCR beta chain was sequenced in a study of blood T cell repertoires in COVID-19 (dated by TCRdb to the early 2020s). Some background on the complete study: The collaborator samples originated in the United States, Italy and Spain and spanned the acute and convalescent phases of COVID-19. Sample metadata almost always included a de-identified subject ID, COVID-19 status, age in years and sex. The repertoires were released in a freely available public database intended as a resource for research on the immune response to SARS-CoV-2. Where available, HLA class I and class II types were taken from metadata supplied by the sample provider and were not determined by assay-based typing. The samples were drawn from the first 160 participants of the ongoing ImmuneRACE study and from 950 to 1,500 subjects provided by 6 global collaborators. The prospective study material was composed of cDNA or gDNA derived from T cells, B-cell-depleted T cells, or PBMCs. Deeply sampled blood TCRbeta repertoires from subjects exposed to, actively infected with, or recovered from COVID-19 were included in the dataset. What the research found in general, with its limitations: The quantity of clinical and demographic metadata differed by source and by participant and was supplied without curation.

TCRbeta CDR3 regions were amplified from genomic DNA by means of the immunoSEQ Assay, a bias-controlled multiplex PCR. The paper's processing steps were these. Within the assay, amplification of reference gene primers was used to estimate how many nucleated cells each sample contained. To quantify the absolute abundance of each unique TCRbeta CDR3 rearrangement, sequence reads were collapsed and filtered. For each sample, productive Simpson clonality was calculated by taking the square root of Simpson's diversity index across productive rearrangements. The immuneACCESS repertoire file appears here via TCRdb, limited to in-frame rearrangements. These files lack a portion of the clones; in checked studies, under half of the deficit traces to unresolved V genes, and the cause of the others is not known. V, J and clone size are those of that table, while D and trimming were read from the DNA. Within this sample are some 140,000 clones, with roughly 78% of them counted one time only. The ten most abundant clones make up approximately 3.6% of the sample.

Whole blood was collected in K2EDTA tubes by collaborating institutions according to the institutions' own protocols. For TCRbeta analysis, collaborator samples were shipped as frozen whole blood, as isolated PBMCs, or as DNA extracted from either sample type. In regard to this clone: Its antigen has not been determined. Base qualities were left out, and no much larger clone turns up one base away.

The sample comprised peripheral blood. This sequence was found in a man in his sixties with acute or convalescent COVID-19.

The CDR3 region has the sequence CASNTGPTENEQFF. In nucleotides, the sequence is TGTGCCAGTAATACAGGTCCCACTGAGAATGAGCAGTTCTTC. The V and J genes are TRBV19 and TRBJ2-1; tentative D gene TRBD1, with 5 bases matching. Reading from cysteine to phenylalanine, the CDR3 counts 14 amino acids. Only the CDR3 DNA is retained, 42 bases long and in frame from the first base. CDR1 and CDR2 were assigned from the germline V gene (reference sequence) as LNHDA and SQIVND. V loses 7 bases, J loses 7 bases, and the germline ends lie 17 bases apart. With the rest looked up from the reference TRBV19 and TRBJ2-1 genes rather than sequenced, the full variable domain is DGGITQSPKYLFRKEGQNVTLSCEQNLNHDAMYWYRQDPGQGLRLIYYSQIVNDFQKGDIAEGYSVSREKKESFPLTVTSAQKNPTAFYLCASNTGPTENEQFFGPGTRLTVL.